These 16 T cell receptor beta chains were sequenced from one sample in a study of T-cell reconstitution after alpha-beta-depleted transplantation in children. As it was prepared, the TCRbeta library received unique molecular identifiers. TCRdb recomputed calls from the PCR reads with MiXCR, one row per CDR3 protein. In the table there are around 580,000 distinct CDR3 sequences, approximately 30% of which are singletons. Sequencing was performed on PBMCs, taken before TCRalphabeta/CD19-depleted stem cell transplant. All receptors come from a boy under two years old with Wiskott-Aldrich syndrome, due to receive a stem cell transplant.

The genes are TRBV29-1 and TRBJ2-7; D is unresolved. V was clipped by 4 bases and J by 2 bases, with 6 bases between them. Germline CDR1 is SQVTM and CDR2 is ANQGSEA. This CDR3 comprises 11 residues. The chain's CDR3 is CSVAATYEQYF. CDR3 nucleotides: TGCAGCGTTGCGGCAACCTACGAGCAGTACTTC.

This clonotype was counted a few times. The chain couples TRBV7-2 to TRBJ1-5, with D hard to call. V gave up 1 base and J gave up 2 bases, with 9 bases separating them. Germline V gives CDR1 SGHTA, CDR2 FQGNSA. This CDR3 comprises 15 residues. The CDR3 DNA sequence: TGTGCCAGCAGCTTAGTCAGCACGGGCAATCAGCCCCAGCATTTT. It encodes CASSLVSTGNQPQHF.

V usage is TRBV4-2 and J usage is TRBJ2-2; 7 bases are shared with TRBD2. The CDR3 covers 14 residues. J was trimmed by 5 bases and V by 0 bases; bases with no gene match: 0. Germline CDR1 is LGHNA and CDR2 is YNFKEQ. The CDR3 protein is CASSQEGGTGELFF. DNA of the CDR3: TGTGCCAGCAGCCAAGAGGGAGGGACCGGGGAGCTGTTTTTT.

The rearrangement uses TRBV20-1 and TRBJ2-3; no clear D gene. V dropped 7 bases and J dropped 6 bases, with 17 bases sitting between them. Per the germline V gene, CDR1 is DFQATT and CDR2 is SNEGSKA (reference sequence). The CDR3 totals 13 residues. CDR3 DNA: TGCAGTGTTCCGGGTTTCTCAACTGATACGCAGTATTTT. Protein sequence: CSVPGFSTDTQYF.

The table lists this clonotype with a few counts. V usage is TRBV7-8 and J usage is TRBJ1-5, with TRBD1 identical over 8 bases. V dropped 5 bases and J dropped 6; count of bases not matched to a gene: 12. The length of the CDR3 is 16 residues. Germline V gene sequence: CDR1 SGHVS, CDR2 FQNEAQ. The chain's CDR3 is CASSLLLGQGVQPQHF. CDR3 sequence (DNA): TGTGCCAGCAGCCTCCTACTTGGACAGGGTGTTCAGCCCCAGCATTTT. The full variable domain, in which reference TRBV7-8 and TRBJ1-5 provide the parts outside the CDR3, is GAGVSQSPRYKVAKRGQDVALRCDPISGHVSLFWYQQALGQGPEFLTYFQNEAQLDKSGLPSDRFFAERPEGSVSTLKIQRTQQEDSAVYLCASSLLLGQGVQPQHFGDGTRLSIL.

The genes are TRBV5-1 and TRBJ2-7; 9 bases map to TRBD2. The CDR3 length is 14 residues. Losses at the gene ends were 5 bases for V and 1 base for J; bases not matched to a gene: 4. Germline CDR1 reads SGHRS; CDR2 reads YFSETQ. Here the CDR3 DNA reads TGCGCCAGCAGGCGGGAGGGGTTGTCCTACGAGCAGTACTTC. Amino acid sequence: CASRREGLSYEQYF.

There are a few counts of this clonotype. V gene TRBV12-3 or TRBV12-4 combines with J gene TRBJ1-5, with unresolved D. Trimming shortened V by 8 bases and J by 6 bases, and 26 bases separated the two germline ends. This CDR3 region has 17 residues. The CDR3 here is CASGSSGTQALSQPQHF. Written as DNA, the CDR3 is TGTGCCAGCGGAAGTTCTGGTACGCAGGCGCTCTCTCAGCCCCAGCATTTT.

The gene calls are TRBV4-1 and TRBJ2-2, with 7 bases lining up with TRBD1. Germline assignment: CDR1 MGHRA and CDR2 YSYEKL. CDR3 length: 15 residues. V lost 1 base, J lost 5 bases, and 4 bases stayed unmatched. As DNA, the CDR3 is TGCGCCAGCAGCCAAGGAACCAGGGGGACCGGGGAGCTGTTTTTT. Its protein is CASSQGTRGTGELFF.

The chain links TRBV12-3 or TRBV12-4 to TRBJ1-5; tentative D call: TRBD1 (6 bases). The CDR3 sequence is 14 residues long. V gave up 5 bases and J gave up 6 bases, with 14 bases separating them. The CDR3, as DNA: TGTGCCAGCAGTAGGACAGAAGGACTTCAGCCCCAGCATTTT. It specifies CASSRTEGLQPQHF.

The chain carries TRBV2 and TRBJ2-5, with D tentatively TRBD1 (5 bases). The CDR3 has 13 residues. The V and J ends lost 3 bases and 4 bases respectively, with 9 bases between them. CDR1 and CDR2 from the germline V gene are SNHLY and FYNNEI. The CDR3: CASSDQDTETQYF. CDR3 bases: TGTGCCAGCAGTGATCAGGACACAGAGACCCAGTACTTC. The full variable domain, its missing parts supplied by reference TRBV2 and TRBJ2-5, is EPEVTQTPSHQVTQMGQEVILRCVPISNHLYFYWYRQILGQKVEFLVSFYNNEISEKSEIFDDQFSVERPDGSNFTLKIRSTKLEDSAMYFCASSDQDTETQYFGPGTRLLVL.

This clonotype showed up just a few times. The V call is TRBV6-5, the J call TRBJ2-3; D remains ambiguous. Germline V gene sequence: CDR1 MNHEY, CDR2 SVGAGI. There are 16 residues in the CDR3. The ends were cut back, 0 bases at V and 0 bases at J, with 10 bases in the middle. Here the CDR3 reads CASSYSPATSTDTQYF. The DNA for the CDR3 is TGTGCCAGCAGTTACTCACCGGCTACTAGCACAGATACGCAGTATTTT.

This sequence joins TRBV20-1 and TRBJ2-3; TRBD1 matches 8 bases. V lost 5 bases to trimming and J lost 0 bases; unmatched junction nucleotides: 7. CDR1 DFQATT and CDR2 SNEGSKA come from the germline V gene (reference sequence). The CDR3 extends over 15 amino acids. DNA for the CDR3: TGCAGTGCTCCCAGGACAGGGCTTAGCACAGATACGCAGTATTTT. It specifies CSAPRTGLSTDTQYF.

This clonotype was seen only a few times. This chain links TRBV7-9 with TRBJ2-5; D may be TRBD2 (6 bases). Germline V lookup: CDR1 SEHNR, CDR2 FQNEAQ (reference sequence). The CDR3 totals 16 residues. V shed 4 bases and J shed 3 bases, with 18 bases lying between them. The CDR3 region is CASSYLERAGKETQYF. The CDR3 DNA sequence: TGTGCCAGCAGCTACCTAGAGCGGGCGGGGAAAGAGACCCAGTACTTC.

This chain links TRBV7-6 with TRBJ2-2; perhaps TRBD2 as D (7 bases). V was trimmed by 10 bases and J by 0 bases, leaving 12 bases between them. The CDR3 consists of 14 residues. Germline lookup yields CDR1 SGHVS and CDR2 FNYEAQ. The DNA of the CDR3 is TGTGCCATGGGGGGGGGGCCGAACACCGGGGAGCTGTTTTTT. Its protein product is CAMGGGPNTGELFF.

This clonotype showed up just a few times. The chain recombines TRBV5-1 with TRBJ2-2, with 7 bases identical to TRBD1. CDR1 is SGHRS, CDR2 YFSETQ, per germline. This CDR3 contains 13 residues. CDR3 sequence: CVTKTGKTGELFF. CDR3 nucleotides: TGCGTCACCAAGACAGGGAAGACCGGGGAGCTGTTTTTT. The full variable domain, in which reference TRBV5-1 and TRBJ2-2 provide the parts outside the CDR3, is KAGVTQTPRYLIKTRGQQVTLSCSPISGHRSVSWYQQTPGQGLQFLFEYFSETQRNKGNFPGRFSGRQFSNSRSEMNVSTLELGDSALYLCVTKTGKTGELFFGEGSRLTVL.

This chain connects TRBV19 to TRBJ2-7, with TRBD2 matching over 10 bases. J lost 5 bases, V lost 5 bases, and 12 bases had no gene match. There are 16 residues in the CDR3. Germline lookup yields CDR1 LNHDA and CDR2 SQIVND (reference sequence). The CDR3 protein is CASSPWRLAGVDEQYF. In nucleotides, the CDR3 is TGTGCCAGTAGTCCCTGGAGGCTAGCGGGAGTGGACGAGCAGTACTTC.